This TCR beta chain was recorded in a study of shared clonotypes between healthy human individuals. It was CD45RO-negative cells, positively selected for CCR7, that made up naive CD8 cells, with terminally differentiated effector memory CD45RA+ cells excluded. For this clone: Its target is unknown.

Study results and caveats: Sequencing depth was a factor that was expected to affect clonotype sharing among donors.

The germline CDR1 and CDR2 sequences are MNHNS and SASEGT. The CDR3 extends over 15 amino acids. V dropped 3 bases and J dropped 4; count of bases not matched to a gene: 5. It was about 190 ng DNA, 25,000 to 35,000 T cell genomes, that sorted-subset replicate PCRs used. Profiling relied on immunoSEQ multiplex PCR, and the TCRdb table lists in-frame clones only, not all of them. The sample holds around 1.9 million clones, roughly 95% seen once. The sequencing input was naive CD8+ T cells from PBMCs. This chain joins TRBV6-1 and TRBJ1-4; TRBD1 matches at 7 bases. The sequence came from a man between 18 and 35 years old in good health. Some clones in this sample may be carry-over from other donors' samples. CDR3 sequence: CASSEPGGGNEKLFF. As DNA, the CDR3 is TGTGCCAGCAGTGAGCCAGGGGGTGGTAATGAAAAACTGTTTTTT.